This T cell receptor beta chain was recorded in a study of OX40 agonist ivuxolimab in advanced cancers. Study-wide context: Ivuxolimab, an agonist antibody against OX40 (CD134), was given to patients. Averaging around 60 years in age, with a range of roughly 23 to 85, the cohort was about 83% male. Findings of the study overall: On average, a greater number of expanded clones characterised CD8+ T cells relative to CD4+.

Comment on this clone: The antigen is not known.

Germline loops: CDR1 MNHNS, CDR2 SASEGT. The CDR3 sequence is 16 residues long. Trimming shortened V by 0 bases and J by 0 bases, and 6 bases separated the two germline ends. Produced via immunoSEQ multiplex PCR; TCRdb's table is partial and in-frame only. The table includes under 80,000 clones, less than 90% detected once. At baseline, cycle 4 day 1, and cycle 7 day 1, blood was sampled. The chain combines TRBV6-1 with TRBJ1-6; D unclear. The sequencing used CD4+ or CD8+ T cells sorted from blood, collected in a trial of the OX40 agonist ivuxolimab. This receptor was identified in an adult with an advanced solid tumor such as melanoma, head and neck, liver or kidney cancer. CDR3 sequence reads: CASSEAVSSYNSPLHF. The DNA for the CDR3 is TGTGCCAGCAGTGAAGCCGTGAGCTCCTATAATTCACCCCTCCACTTT.